The clone carrying this T cell receptor beta chain was counted ten times or more. These data belong to a study of CD8+CD57+ T cells in acquired aplastic anemia. At the level of the study: On average, sorted CD4+ and CD8+ cells gave around 3 ug of DNA.

The germline V and J ends were trimmed by 2 bases and 5 bases, with 15 bases remaining between them. Germline V gives CDR1 DFQATT, CDR2 SNEGSKA (reference sequence). The CDR3 runs to 14 residues. Genomic DNA provided the template from which TCR beta VDJ and CDR3 profiles were obtained. A single record per CDR3 protein comes from TCRdb applying MiXCR to the reads. The sample includes more than 250,000 distinct CDR3 sequences, 55% to 65% of them seen just once. The sample consisted of sorted CD4+, CD8+, or CD8+CD57+ T cells (not recorded which) from PBMCs. This receptor was identified in a human donor with severe aplastic anemia or a healthy control (not recorded which). V gene TRBV20-1 combines with J gene TRBJ2-5, with D possibly being TRBD1 or TRBD2 (6 bases each). This CDR3 reads CSARPRGQGETQYF. CDR3 sequence (DNA): TGCAGTGCTAGACCCCGGGGGCAGGGGGAGACCCAGTACTTC.